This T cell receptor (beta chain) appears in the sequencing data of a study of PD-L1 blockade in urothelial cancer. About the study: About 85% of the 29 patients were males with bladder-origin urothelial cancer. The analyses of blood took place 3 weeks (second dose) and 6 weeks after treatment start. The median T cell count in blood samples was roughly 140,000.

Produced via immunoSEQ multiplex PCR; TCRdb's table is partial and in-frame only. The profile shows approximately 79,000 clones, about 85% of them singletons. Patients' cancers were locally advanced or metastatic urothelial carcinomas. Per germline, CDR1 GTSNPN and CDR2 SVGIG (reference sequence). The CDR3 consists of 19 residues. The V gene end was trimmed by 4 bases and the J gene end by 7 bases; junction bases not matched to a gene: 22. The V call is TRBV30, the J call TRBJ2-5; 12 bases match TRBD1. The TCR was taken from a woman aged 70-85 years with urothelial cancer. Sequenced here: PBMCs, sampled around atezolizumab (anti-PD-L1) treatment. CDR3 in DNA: TGTGCCTGGACTCAAGAGATATACCGGGACAGGGGGCCTAGGGGGACCCAGTACTTC. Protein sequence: CAWTQEIYRDRGPRGTQYF. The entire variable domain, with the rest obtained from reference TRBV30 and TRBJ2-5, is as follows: SQTIHQWPATLVQPVGSPLSLECTVEGTSNPNLYWYRQAAGRGLQLLFYSVGIGQISSEVPQNLSASRPQDRQFILSSKKLLLSDSGFYLCAWTQEIYRDRGPRGTQYFGPGTRLLVL.